This T cell receptor beta chain came from a study of CD8 T cells in ankylosing spondylitis. Findings and limits, study-wide: Within peripheral blood, clones linked to disease were CD8+ and relatively rare. Reportedly, significant enrichment of disease-linked clones occurred in matched ankylosing spondylitis synovial fluid.

The V gene lost 5 bases and the J gene lost 6 bases, with 20 bases spanning the gap. The CDR3 is 15 residues long. Germline assignment: CDR1 SEHNR and CDR2 FQNEAQ (reference sequence). This clonotype was picked up many times. Its antigen remains unknown. 5'-RACE, quantitative and with molecular barcodes, yielded the TCR beta libraries. TCRdb reprocessed the 5' RACE reads via MiXCR and lists one record per CDR3 protein. The sample holds about 130,000 distinct CDR3 sequences, 6% to 8.5% seen once. The sequencing sample was made of blood, either unsorted or a sorted T cell fraction (not recorded which). This receptor was taken from a female donor with ankylosing spondylitis or in good health (not recorded which). The chain joins TRBV7-9 to TRBJ2-7, with D possibly TRBD1 on 5 matching bases. The CDR3 here is CASSPSSRARFEQYF. DNA for the CDR3: TGTGCCAGCAGCCCTAGTTCCAGGGCTAGATTCGAGCAGTACTTC. The variable domain in full, completed from reference TRBV7-9 and TRBJ2-7, reads DTGVSQNPRHKITKRGQNVTFRCDPISEHNRLYWYRQTLGQGPEFLTYFQNEAQLEKSRLLSDRFSAERPKGSFSTLEIQRTEQGDSAMYLCASSPSSRARFEQYFGPGTRLTVT.